These 28 T cell receptor beta chains were sequenced from one sample in a study of T cells after yellow fever vaccination. Each CDR3 protein gets one entry after TCRdb re-called the 5' RACE reads with MiXCR. The sample yields about 320,000 distinct CDR3 sequences, roughly 10% seen once. This material consisted of CD4+ T cells sorted from PBMCs, taken 45 days after the yellow fever booster vaccination. The receptors were sampled from a man aged 18 to 30 who received the YFV17D yellow fever vaccine.

This clonotype was observed a few times. The chain recombines TRBV6-2 or TRBV6-3 with TRBJ2-7; D uncertain. This CDR3 has 16 residues. The germline V gene has CDR1 MNHEY and CDR2 SVGEGT. Trimming took 0 bases from V and 1 from J, leaving 13 bases between them. CDR3 amino acids: CASSYSKTRQSYEQYF. CDR3 nucleotides: TGTGCCAGCAGTTACTCGAAAACCAGGCAATCCTACGAGCAGTACTTC.

The CDR3 region is CASSLEGPLLSTDTQYF. In nucleotides, the CDR3 is TGCGCCAGCAGCTTGGAAGGTCCTCTCCTAAGCACAGATACGCAGTATTTT. The rearrangement joins TRBV5-1 to TRBJ2-3; D not resolved. This CDR3 has 17 amino acids. Per germline, CDR1 SGHRS and CDR2 YFSETQ. V dropped 0 bases and J dropped 0 bases, with 14 bases sitting between them.

This clonotype was picked up many times. This chain links TRBV10-3 with TRBJ1-1; D remains ambiguous. Germline values: CDR1 ENHRY, CDR2 SYGVKD. This CDR3 comprises 14 residues. V lost 4 bases to trimming and J lost 0 bases, with 9 bases between them. CDR3 nucleotides: TGTGCCATCAGTGGAACTACATTGAACACTGAAGCTTTCTTT. Residues: CAISGTTLNTEAFF.

This clonotype was observed a few times. V usage is TRBV29-1 and J usage is TRBJ2-5; 9 positions match TRBD1. Germline lookup yields CDR1 SQVTM and CDR2 ANQGSEA. The V and J ends lost 8 bases and 6 bases, in that order; junction bases with no gene match: 13. The CDR3 covers 14 residues. In nucleotides, the CDR3 is TGCAGCTCGGCCTCCGGGACAGGGTTTAAGACCCAGTACTTC. As protein: CSSASGTGFKTQYF.

CDR3 residues: CASGGTVPYEQYF. The CDR3 coding sequence is TGTGCCTCCGGAGGGACGGTACCCTACGAGCAGTACTTC. The chain links TRBV30 to TRBJ2-7, with a possible D match to TRBD2 (6 bases). This CDR3 is built from 13 residues. Germline CDR1 is GTSNPN and CDR2 is SVGIG (reference sequence). V lost 7 bases and J lost 2, with 15 bases in between.

This clonotype has just a few counts. The V and J genes are TRBV20-1 and TRBJ2-3, with D hard to call. Trimming pared 0 bases from V and 5 bases from J, leaving 9 bases between. Germline-derived CDR1 and CDR2 are DFQATT and SNEGSKA (reference sequence). This CDR3 is 13 amino acids long. CDR3 residues: CSARDRVKDTQYF. CDR3 coding DNA: TGCAGTGCTAGAGATCGTGTTAAAGATACGCAGTATTTT.

In this sample, this clonotype turned up many times. The chain is built from TRBV12-3 or TRBV12-4 and TRBJ2-7, with 7 bases aligning to TRBD1. After removal of 4 bases from V and 0 bases from J, the junction contained 3 bases not matched to a gene. The CDR3 is 14 residues long. The CDR3 DNA reads TGTGCCAGCAGTTCCTCAGGGGGCTCCTACGAGCAGTACTTC. The encoded protein is CASSSSGGSYEQYF.

The chain recombines TRBV7-9 with TRBJ1-2, with D unresolved. V was clipped by 1 base and J by 8 bases, with 11 bases between them. The CDR3 spans 13 residues. From germline, CDR1 is SEHNR and CDR2 FQNEAQ (reference sequence). The DNA of the CDR3 is TGTGCCAGCAGCTTAGTCGTGGTCGGAGGCTACACCTTC. Translated: CASSLVVVGGYTF.

This chain connects TRBV6-6 to TRBJ2-7; TRBD1 agrees at 12 bases. Unmatched junction bases numbered 6, after V lost 6 bases and J lost 3 bases. Germline assignment: CDR1 MNHNY and CDR2 SVGAGI (reference sequence). CDR3 length equals 15 residues. The CDR3 DNA reads TGTGCCAGCAGCCAGGGGACAGGGGGCTTCTACGAGCAGTACTTC. Translation gives CASSQGTGGFYEQYF.

Many counts were recorded for this clonotype. This chain uses TRBV10-3 with TRBJ1-6, with a tentative D call TRBD1 (5 bases). V shed 5 bases and J shed 13 bases, with 18 bases lying between them. Germline CDR1 is ENHRY and CDR2 is SYGVKD. The CDR3 loop spans 14 amino acids. The CDR3 here is CAISPGTVYDPLHF. For the CDR3, the DNA is TGTGCCATCAGTCCCGGGACGGTGTATGACCCCCTCCACTTT.

J is TRBJ1-1 and V is TRBV18, with TRBD1 matching over 7 bases. With 5 bases clipped from V and 4 bases from J, the junction kept 13 bases outside the gene matches. Germline V gene lookup returns CDR1 KGHSH and CDR2 LQKENI. The CDR3 totals 16 residues. The CDR3 coding sequence is TGTGCCAGCTCAGCGTCGACAGGGCAAGCCGGCACTGAAGCTTTCTTT. Translating it yields CASSASTGQAGTEAFF.

This clonotype has at least ten counts. The CDR3 DNA is TGTGCCAGCCACTCGGGGGGGCGGAAGACCCAGTACTTC. Amino acids: CASHSGGRKTQYF. The chain joins TRBV28 to TRBJ2-5, with 8 bases lining up with TRBD2. The CDR3 covers 13 residues. The V gene's germline CDR1 is MDHEN and CDR2 SYDVKM. The junction had 8 bases not matched to a gene; V was cut back by 8 bases and J by 6 bases.

This chain's CDR3 is CASSLAAGEGEQFF. CDR3 DNA: TGCGCCAGCAGCTTGGCCGCCGGAGAGGGTGAGCAGTTCTTC. V gene TRBV5-1 combines with J gene TRBJ2-1, with D possibly TRBD2 on 5 matching bases. Trimming cost V 0 bases and J 9 bases, with 13 bases left between them. The germline V gene encodes CDR1 SGHRS and CDR2 YFSETQ. The CDR3 runs 14 residues.

The chain carries TRBV12-3 or TRBV12-4 and TRBJ1-5; TRBD1 is a possible D gene (5 bases). V was cut by 6 bases and J by 2 bases, with 11 bases left in between. The CDR3 runs 14 residues. The CDR3 coding sequence is TGTGCCAGCAGGCCACTGACAGGCAATCAGCCCCAGCATTTT. Its translation is CASRPLTGNQPQHF.

CDR3: CASSLARDRGTYGYTF. In DNA, the CDR3 is TGTGCCAGCAGCTTAGCCCGCGACAGGGGGACCTATGGCTACACCTTC. The chain combines TRBV7-2 with TRBJ1-2; 9 nucleotides match TRBD1. This CDR3 is 16 amino acids long. V lost 0 bases, J lost 4 bases, and 6 bases stayed unmatched. The germline V gene has CDR1 SGHTA and CDR2 FQGNSA.

V gene TRBV5-4 combines with J gene TRBJ1-1; D ambiguous. V gave up 4 bases and J gave up 1 base, with 11 bases separating them. CDR1 is SGHNT and CDR2 is YYREEE in the germline V gene (reference sequence). CDR3 length: 14 amino acids. The CDR3 loop is CASSRSTANTEAFF. CDR3 coding DNA: TGTGCCAGCAGCCGCTCAACCGCGAACACTGAAGCTTTCTTT.

The chain carries TRBV11-2 and TRBJ1-4; unclear D gene. The germline V gene has CDR1 SGHAT and CDR2 FQNNGV. V lost 4 bases and J 8 bases, leaving 17 bases between the germline ends. The CDR3 is 15 residues long. In nucleotides, the CDR3 is TGTGCCAGCAGCTCGTTTAGGACGAAAGAGGAAAAACTGTTTTTT. It specifies CASSSFRTKEEKLFF.

In its sample, this clonotype was seen a few times. This sequence joins TRBV5-1 and TRBJ1-2; 7 bases align to TRBD1. This CDR3 contains 14 residues. Trimming cost V 7 bases and J 5 bases; bases outside gene matches: 11. Germline CDR1 and CDR2: SGHRS and YFSETQ. The CDR3 is CASYPGQQTYGYTF. The CDR3 coding sequence is TGCGCCAGCTACCCGGGACAGCAAACTTATGGCTACACCTTC.

This clonotype occurred a few times. CDR3 DNA sequence: TGTGCCAGCAGTGTTCTGATAGATACGCAGTATTTT. Its protein product is CASSVLIDTQYF. The chain links TRBV6-1 to TRBJ2-3; D call uncertain. CDR1 is MNHNS and CDR2 is SASEGT in the germline V gene. CDR3 length equals 12 residues. Trimming took 4 bases from V and 5 from J, leaving 7 bases between them.

This clonotype has just a few counts. The chain links TRBV4-1 to TRBJ1-1, with D possibly matching TRBD1 (5 bases). The CDR3 is made up of 15 amino acids. Germline CDR1 MGHRA, CDR2 YSYEKL. V was clipped by 0 bases and J by 5 bases, with 13 bases between them. DNA for the CDR3: TGCGCCAGCAGCCAAGACGGCAGGGACGGAACTGAAGCTTTCTTT. This encodes CASSQDGRDGTEAFF.

The chain employs TRBV9 and TRBJ2-2; 8 bases map to TRBD2. Germline CDR1 reads SGDLS; CDR2 reads YYNGEE. CDR3 length: 15 amino acids. V lost 5 bases, J lost 5 bases, and 8 bases stayed unmatched. The CDR3 region has the DNA TGTGCCAGCAGTTTTCCGGGGGGGCGTACCGGGGAGCTGTTTTTT. Residues: CASSFPGGRTGELFF.

In this sample, this clonotype turned up a few times. The J gene is TRBJ1-5, the V gene TRBV29-1, with 8 bases lining up with TRBD1. Trimming at V came to 4 bases and at J to 0 bases, leaving 8 bases not matched to a gene. Germline V CDR1 and CDR2: SQVTM, ANQGSEA. CDR3 length equals 16 residues. CDR3 nucleotides: TGCAGCGTTGCAGGGGGCAACTCCTATAGCAATCAGCCCCAGCATTTT. Its translation is CSVAGGNSYSNQPQHF.

The V and J genes are TRBV10-3 and TRBJ2-1, with 7 bases identical to TRBD1. CDR1 ENHRY and CDR2 SYGVKD come from the germline V gene. The CDR3 totals 13 residues. Unmatched junction bases numbered 1, after V lost 5 bases and J lost 3 bases. The CDR3 is CAISWDSYNEQFF. The DNA of the CDR3 is TGTGCCATCAGTTGGGACAGCTACAATGAGCAGTTCTTC.

Ten or more counts support this clonotype. V and J are TRBV4-3 and TRBJ2-2; 10 bases fit TRBD1. The V segment lost 5 bases and the J segment 4 bases; nucleotides outside the gene matches: 4. The CDR3 loop spans 15 amino acids. Germline V gene sequence: CDR1 LGHNA, CDR2 YSLEER. The CDR3 spells CASSSGQGFTGELFF. In nucleotides, the CDR3 is TGCGCCAGCAGCTCGGGACAGGGGTTCACCGGGGAGCTGTTTTTT.

This chain uses TRBV5-5 with TRBJ1-6; D gene unclear. Deletions cut 0 bases from V and 0 bases from J, with 7 bases between. Germline CDR1 SGHKS, CDR2 YYEKEE (reference sequence). This CDR3 comprises 16 residues. As DNA, the CDR3 is TGTGCCAGCAGCTTGGAGACGAGCTCCTATAATTCACCCCTCCACTTT. Its protein product is CASSLETSSYNSPLHF. The full variable domain, completed using reference TRBV5-5 and TRBJ1-6, is DAGVTQSPTHLIKTRGQQVTLRCSPISGHKSVSWYQQVLGQGPQFIFQYYEKEERGRGNFPDRFSARQFPNYSSELNVNALLLGDSALYLCASSLETSSYNSPLHFGNGTRLTVT.

This clonotype was detected a few times. CDR3 sequence reads: CASSLELTTSYEQYF. Written as DNA, the CDR3 is TGTGCCAGCAGCTTGGAACTAACAACCTCCTACGAGCAGTACTTC. This chain links TRBV5-6 with TRBJ2-7, with D uncertain. The CDR3 consists of 15 residues. CDR1 SGHDT and CDR2 YYEEEE come from the germline V gene. V dropped 0 bases and J dropped 0 bases, with 10 bases sitting between them.

The rearrangement joins TRBV20-1 to TRBJ2-5; D possibly corresponds to TRBD1 (5 bases). Germline V CDR1 and CDR2: DFQATT, SNEGSKA (reference sequence). Trimming stripped 3 bases from V and 4 bases from J, with 12 bases between. This CDR3 has 13 residues. CDR3 sequence (DNA): TGCAGTGCTAGTGGCAGGGTAGCAGAGACCCAGTACTTC. Amino acid sequence: CSASGRVAETQYF.

This clonotype was seen a handful of times. The V gene is TRBV6-1, the J gene TRBJ1-1; perhaps TRBD1 as D (5 bases). The CDR3 has 13 residues. With 9 bases removed from V and 4 bases from J, the gap between germline ends came to 15 bases. CDR1 and CDR2 (germline): MNHNS, SASEGT. The CDR3 region is CASYRFGATEAFF. The CDR3 DNA is TGTGCCAGTTACAGGTTCGGGGCCACTGAAGCTTTCTTT.